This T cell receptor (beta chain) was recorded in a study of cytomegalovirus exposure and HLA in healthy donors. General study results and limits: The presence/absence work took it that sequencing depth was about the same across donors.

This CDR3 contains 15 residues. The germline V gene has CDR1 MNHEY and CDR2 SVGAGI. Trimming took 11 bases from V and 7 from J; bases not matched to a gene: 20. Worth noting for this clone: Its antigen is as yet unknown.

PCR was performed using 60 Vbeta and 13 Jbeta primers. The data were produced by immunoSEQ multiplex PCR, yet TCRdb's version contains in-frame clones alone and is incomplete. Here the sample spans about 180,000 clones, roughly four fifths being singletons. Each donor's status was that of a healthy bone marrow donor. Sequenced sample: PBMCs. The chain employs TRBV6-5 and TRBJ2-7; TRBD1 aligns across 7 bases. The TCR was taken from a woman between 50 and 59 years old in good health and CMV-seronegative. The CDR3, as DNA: TGTGCCTTAGTGGGAAGGACAGGATACTACGAGGAGCAGTACTTC. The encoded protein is CALVGRTGYYEEQYF.